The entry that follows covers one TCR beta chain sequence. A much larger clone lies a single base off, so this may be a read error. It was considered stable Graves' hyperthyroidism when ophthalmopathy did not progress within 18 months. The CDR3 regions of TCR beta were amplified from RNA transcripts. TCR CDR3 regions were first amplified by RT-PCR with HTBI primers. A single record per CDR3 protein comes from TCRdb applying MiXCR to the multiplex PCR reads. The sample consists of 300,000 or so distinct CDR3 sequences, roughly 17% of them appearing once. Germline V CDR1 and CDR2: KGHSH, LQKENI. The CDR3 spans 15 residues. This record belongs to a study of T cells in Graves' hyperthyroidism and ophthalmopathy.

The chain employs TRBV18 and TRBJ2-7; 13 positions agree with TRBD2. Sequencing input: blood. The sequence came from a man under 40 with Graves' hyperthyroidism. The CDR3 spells CAGSLPGLAGSEQYF. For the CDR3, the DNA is TGTGCCGGCTCACTCCCGGGACTAGCGGGAAGCGAGCAGTACTTC.